This T cell receptor (beta chain) derives from a study of OX40 agonist ivuxolimab in advanced cancers. V was trimmed by 5 bases and J by 5 bases, leaving 12 bases between them. The CDR3 length is 13 residues. CDR1 and CDR2 (germline): SGHAT, FQNNGV. Assay: immunoSEQ multiplex PCR; the TCRdb copy retains only in-frame clones and omits some. The table has around 14,000 clones, about 77% seen once; the top ten hold roughly a third. Sequencing was performed on CD4+ or CD8+ T cells sorted from blood, taken in a trial of the OX40 agonist ivuxolimab. This TCR was sampled from an adult with an advanced solid tumor such as melanoma, head and neck, liver or kidney cancer. V gene TRBV11-2 combines with J gene TRBJ1-1; unclear D gene. The CDR3 DNA reads TGTGCCAGCAGCACGTCGGGTTGGACTGAAGCTTTCTTT. Its translation is CASSTSGWTEAFF.